This TCR beta chain was identified in a study of post-analysis software for immune sequencing data. Study observations and caveats: The five TRBV segments detected at higher frequency in patients than in controls included TRBV5-6, TRBV5-1 and TRBV20-1. Samples sharing a preparation batch grouped tightly together when assessed by F measure.

The germline gives CDR1 MNHEY, CDR2 SVGEGT. V shed 6 bases, J shed 3 bases, and the junction held 16 bases outside the gene matches. The CDR3 is 18 residues long. This clonotype occurred many times. The antigen remains undetermined. Incorporated into the TCR beta cDNA libraries were unique molecular identifiers, which served to reduce PCR and sequencing biases. Approximately 450,000 cDNA molecules were recovered from an input of 1 to 10 million T cells. Using its own MiXCR run on the PCR reads, TCRdb lists one record per CDR3 protein. The table shows hundreds of thousands of distinct CDR3 sequences, with approximately 38% occurring only once.

V usage is TRBV6-2 or TRBV6-3 and J usage is TRBJ2-7; 11 nucleotides align to TRBD2. Sequences were obtained from blood. The source of this sequence is a girl aged 2-10 years with multiple sclerosis. CDR3 sequence reads: CASSSPGTSGVLYYEQYF. The DNA of the CDR3 is TGTGCCAGCAGCTCCCCCGGGACTAGCGGAGTCCTCTACTACGAGCAGTACTTC.